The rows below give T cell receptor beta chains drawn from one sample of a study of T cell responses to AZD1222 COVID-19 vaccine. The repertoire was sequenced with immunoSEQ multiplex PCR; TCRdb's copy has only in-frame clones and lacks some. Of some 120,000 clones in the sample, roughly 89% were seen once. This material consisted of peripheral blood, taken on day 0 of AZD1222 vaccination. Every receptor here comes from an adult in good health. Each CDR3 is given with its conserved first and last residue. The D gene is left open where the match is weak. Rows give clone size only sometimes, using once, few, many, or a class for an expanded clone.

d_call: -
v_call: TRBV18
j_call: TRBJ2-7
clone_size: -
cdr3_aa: CASSPDASSSYEQYF
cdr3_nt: TGTGCCAGCTCACCGGACGCGAGTAGCTCCTACGAGCAGTACTTC

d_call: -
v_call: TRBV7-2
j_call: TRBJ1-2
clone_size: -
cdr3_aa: CASSQREGRPGSYGYTF
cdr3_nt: TGTGCCAGCAGCCAGAGGGAAGGACGGCCAGGGTCCTATGGCTACACCTTC

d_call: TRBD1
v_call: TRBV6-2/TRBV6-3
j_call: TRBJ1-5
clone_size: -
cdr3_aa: CASSYRTGEGNQPQHF
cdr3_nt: TGTGCCAGCAGTTACCGGACAGGGGAGGGCAATCAGCCCCAGCATTTT

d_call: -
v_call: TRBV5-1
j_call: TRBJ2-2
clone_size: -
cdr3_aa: CASRHSGSGELFF
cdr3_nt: TGCGCCAGCAGACATTCAGGGTCCGGGGAGCTGTTTTTT

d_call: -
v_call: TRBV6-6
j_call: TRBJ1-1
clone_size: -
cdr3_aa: CASSLTSFTEAFF
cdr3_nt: TGTGCCAGCAGTCTCACCTCCTTCACTGAAGCTTTCTTT

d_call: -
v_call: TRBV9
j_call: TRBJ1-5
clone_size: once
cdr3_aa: CASSPGQGNQPQHF
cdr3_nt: TGTGCCAGCAGCCCGGGTCAAGGCAATCAGCCCCAGCATTTT

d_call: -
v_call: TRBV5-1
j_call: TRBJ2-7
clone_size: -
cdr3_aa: CASSLDQGTNEQYF
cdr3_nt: TGCGCCAGCAGCTTGGATCAGGGCACAAATGAGCAGTACTTC

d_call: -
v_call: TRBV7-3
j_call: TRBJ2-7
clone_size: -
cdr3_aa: CASSTGFLDEQYF
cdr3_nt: TGTGCCAGCAGCACAGGGTTTCTGGACGAGCAGTACTTC

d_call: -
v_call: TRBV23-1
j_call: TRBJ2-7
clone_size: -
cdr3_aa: CASSLGLTRAYEQYF
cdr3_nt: TGCGCCAGCAGTTTGGGACTGACGAGGGCCTACGAGCAGTACTTC

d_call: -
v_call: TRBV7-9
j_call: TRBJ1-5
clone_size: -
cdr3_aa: CASSPSANQPQHF
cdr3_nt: TGTGCCAGCAGCCCGAGTGCCAATCAGCCCCAGCATTTT

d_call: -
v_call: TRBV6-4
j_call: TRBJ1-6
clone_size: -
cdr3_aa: CASSVSPGNSPLHF
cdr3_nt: TGTGCCAGCAGTGTTTCACCCGGGAATTCACCCCTCCACTTT

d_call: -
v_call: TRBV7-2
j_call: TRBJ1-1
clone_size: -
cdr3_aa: CASSLARRVEAFF
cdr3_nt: TGTGCCAGCAGCTTAGCGCGCAGGGTTGAAGCTTTCTTT

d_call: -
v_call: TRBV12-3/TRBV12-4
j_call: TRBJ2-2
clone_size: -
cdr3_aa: CASSLASGELFF
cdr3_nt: TGTGCCAGCAGTTTAGCGTCCGGGGAGCTGTTTTTT

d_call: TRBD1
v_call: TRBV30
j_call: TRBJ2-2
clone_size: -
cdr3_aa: CAWTRQGPGELFF
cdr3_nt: TGTGCCTGGACGCGACAGGGACCCGGGGAGCTGTTTTTT

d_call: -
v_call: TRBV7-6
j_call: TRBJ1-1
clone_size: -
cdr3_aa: CASSLDEGNTEAFF
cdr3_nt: TGTGCCAGCAGCTTAGATGAGGGGAACACTGAAGCTTTCTTT

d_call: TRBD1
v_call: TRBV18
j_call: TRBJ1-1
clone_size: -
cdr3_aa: CASSQGADTEAFF
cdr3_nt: TGTGCCAGCTCACAGGGGGCTGACACTGAAGCTTTCTTT

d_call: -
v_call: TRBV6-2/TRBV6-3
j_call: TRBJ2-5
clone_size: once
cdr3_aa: CASSSYRFQETQYF
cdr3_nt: TGTGCCAGCAGTTCTTACAGGTTCCAAGAGACCCAGTACTTC

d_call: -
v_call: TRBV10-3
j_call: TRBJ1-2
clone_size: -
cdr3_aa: CASDVTGGYGYTF
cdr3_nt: TGTGCCTCGGACGTCACCGGGGGCTATGGCTACACCTTC

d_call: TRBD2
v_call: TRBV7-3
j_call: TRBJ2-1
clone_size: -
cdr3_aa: CASSPQTSPFGNEQFF
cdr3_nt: TGTGCCAGCAGCCCCCAGACTAGCCCCTTCGGGAATGAGCAGTTCTTC

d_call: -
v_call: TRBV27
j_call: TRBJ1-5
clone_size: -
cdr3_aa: CASSFGGNQPQHF
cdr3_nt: TGTGCCAGCAGTTTTGGGGGCAATCAGCCCCAGCATTTT

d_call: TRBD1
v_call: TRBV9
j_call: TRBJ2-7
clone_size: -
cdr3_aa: CASSGSGTGSARGEQYF
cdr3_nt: TGTGCCAGCAGCGGATCCGGGACAGGGTCAGCACGGGGCGAGCAGTACTTC

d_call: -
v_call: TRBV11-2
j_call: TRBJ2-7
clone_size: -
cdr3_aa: CASSRTLSHYEQYF
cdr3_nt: TGTGCCAGCTCCAGGACACTGAGCCATTACGAGCAGTACTTC

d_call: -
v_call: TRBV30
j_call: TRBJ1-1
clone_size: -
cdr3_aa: CAWSVPASREAFF
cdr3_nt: TGTGCCTGGAGTGTACCGGCCTCAAGAGAAGCTTTCTTT

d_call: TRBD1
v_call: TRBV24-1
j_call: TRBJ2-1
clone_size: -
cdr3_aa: CATSDPRQGWDEQFF
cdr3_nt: TGTGCCACCAGTGATCCTAGACAGGGGTGGGATGAGCAGTTCTTC

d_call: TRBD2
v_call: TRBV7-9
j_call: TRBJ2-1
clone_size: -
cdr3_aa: CASSLELAGYNEQFF
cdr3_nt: TGTGCCAGCAGCTTAGAACTAGCGGGTTACAATGAGCAGTTCTTC

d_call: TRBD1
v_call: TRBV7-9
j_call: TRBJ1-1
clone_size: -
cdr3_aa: CASSSLEGQGHTEAFF
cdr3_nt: TGTGCCAGCAGCTCCCTCGAGGGACAGGGGCACACTGAAGCTTTCTTT

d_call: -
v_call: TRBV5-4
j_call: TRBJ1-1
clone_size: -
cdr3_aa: CASSQDGLNTEAFF
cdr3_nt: TGTGCCAGCAGCCAGGACGGCTTGAACACTGAAGCTTTCTTT

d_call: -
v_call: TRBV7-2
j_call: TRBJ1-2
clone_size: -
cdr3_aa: CASSPGFGYTF
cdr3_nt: TGTGCCAGCAGCCCGGGCTTCGGCTACACCTTC

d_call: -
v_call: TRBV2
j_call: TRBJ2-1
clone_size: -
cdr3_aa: CASRRWGGDEQFF
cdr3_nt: TGTGCCAGCAGACGGTGGGGTGGGGATGAGCAGTTCTTC

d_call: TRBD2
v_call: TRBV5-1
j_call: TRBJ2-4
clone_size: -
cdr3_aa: CASSLWGGLADIQYF
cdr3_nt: TGCGCCAGCAGCTTGTGGGGTGGACTAGCGGACATTCAGTACTTC

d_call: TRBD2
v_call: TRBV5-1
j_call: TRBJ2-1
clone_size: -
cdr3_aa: CASSLEGLGNYNEQFF
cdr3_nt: TGCGCCAGCAGCTTGGAAGGACTAGGGAACTACAATGAGCAGTTCTTC

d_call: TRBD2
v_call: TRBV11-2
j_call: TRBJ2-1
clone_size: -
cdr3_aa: CASSRTSGSYNEQFF
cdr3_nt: TGTGCCAGCAGCCGAACGAGCGGGAGTTACAATGAGCAGTTCTTC

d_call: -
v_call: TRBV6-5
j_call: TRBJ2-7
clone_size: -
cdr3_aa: CASSYAGQTPSYEQYF
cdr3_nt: TGTGCCAGCAGTTACGCCGGACAGACCCCCTCCTACGAGCAGTACTTC

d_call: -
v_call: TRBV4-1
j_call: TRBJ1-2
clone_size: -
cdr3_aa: CASSQGQDWANYGYTF
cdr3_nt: TGCGCCAGCAGCCAAGGACAGGATTGGGCAAACTATGGCTACACCTTC

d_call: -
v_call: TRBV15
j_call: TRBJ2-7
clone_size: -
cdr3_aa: CATSRTGNRGGEQYF
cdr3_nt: TGTGCCACCAGCCGGACGGGGAACAGGGGGGGCGAGCAGTACTTC

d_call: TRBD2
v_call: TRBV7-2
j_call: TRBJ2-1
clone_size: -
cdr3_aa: CASSSVSGTTYNEQFF
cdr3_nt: TGTGCCAGCAGCTCCGTTAGCGGGACTACCTACAATGAGCAGTTCTTC

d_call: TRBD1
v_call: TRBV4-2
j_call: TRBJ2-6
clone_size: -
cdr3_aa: CASSQLGQGFGSGANVLTF
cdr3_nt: TGTGCCAGCAGCCAGCTTGGACAGGGATTCGGCTCTGGGGCCAACGTCCTGACTTTC

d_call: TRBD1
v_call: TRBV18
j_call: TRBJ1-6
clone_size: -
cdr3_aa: CASSQGVGQGGSPLHF
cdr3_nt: TGTGCCAGCTCTCAGGGTGTAGGACAGGGGGGATCACCCCTCCACTTT

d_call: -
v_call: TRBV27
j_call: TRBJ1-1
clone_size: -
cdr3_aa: CASSLRGGVTEAFF
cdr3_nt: TGTGCCAGCAGTTTGCGCGGGGGAGTCACTGAAGCTTTCTTT

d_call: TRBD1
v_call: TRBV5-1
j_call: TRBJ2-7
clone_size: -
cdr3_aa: CASSVDRAGDEQYF
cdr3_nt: TGCGCCAGCAGCGTCGACAGGGCCGGGGACGAGCAGTACTTC

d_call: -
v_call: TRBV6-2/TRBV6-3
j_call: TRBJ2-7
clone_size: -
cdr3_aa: CASSYSASPDHEQYF
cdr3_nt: TGTGCCAGCAGTTACTCAGCCTCACCGGATCACGAGCAGTACTTC

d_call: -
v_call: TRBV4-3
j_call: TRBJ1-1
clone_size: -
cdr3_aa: CASSQDIAGDVEAFF
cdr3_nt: TGCGCCAGCAGCCAAGATATCGCAGGGGATGTTGAAGCTTTCTTT

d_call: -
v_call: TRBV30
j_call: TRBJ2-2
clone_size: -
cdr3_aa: CACPSGLNTGELFF
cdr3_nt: TGTGCCTGCCCTTCCGGACTGAACACCGGGGAGCTGTTTTTT

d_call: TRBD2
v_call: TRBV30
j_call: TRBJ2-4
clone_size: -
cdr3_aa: CAWSPTGLAGGRTKNIQYF
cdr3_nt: TGTGCCTGGAGTCCCACGGGACTAGCGGGAGGACGGACCAAAAACATTCAGTACTTC

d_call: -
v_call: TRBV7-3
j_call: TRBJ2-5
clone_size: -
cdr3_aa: CASSFSPSQETQYF
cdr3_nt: TGTGCCAGCAGCTTTTCGCCTAGCCAGGAGACCCAGTACTTC

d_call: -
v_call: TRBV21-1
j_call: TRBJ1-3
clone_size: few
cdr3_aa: CASRIRGPGNTIYF
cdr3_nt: TGTGCCAGCAGAATAAGGGGGCCTGGAAACACCATATATTTT

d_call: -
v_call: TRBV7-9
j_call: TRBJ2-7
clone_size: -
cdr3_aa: CASSLAVPSEQYF
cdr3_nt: TGTGCCAGCAGCTTAGCGGTTCCCTCCGAGCAGTACTTC

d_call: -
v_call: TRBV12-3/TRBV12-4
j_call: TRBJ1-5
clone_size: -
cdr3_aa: CASSLGDNQPQHF
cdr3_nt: TGTGCCAGCAGTTTAGGGGACAATCAGCCCCAGCATTTT

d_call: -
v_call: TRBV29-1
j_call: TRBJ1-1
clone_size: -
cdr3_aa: CSVDDTYTEAFF
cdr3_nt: TGCAGCGTTGATGACACGTACACTGAAGCTTTCTTT

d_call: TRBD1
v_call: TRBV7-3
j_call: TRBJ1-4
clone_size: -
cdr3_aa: CASSPTGSDNEKLFF
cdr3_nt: TGTGCCAGCAGCCCGACAGGGAGTGACAATGAAAAACTGTTTTTT